The 6 T cell receptor beta chains listed next were all sequenced from one sample in a study of blood T cell repertoires in COVID-19 (dated by TCRdb to 2019 to 2021). The library was obtained by the immunoSEQ multiplex PCR assay. This immuneACCESS table, as held by TCRdb, lists in-frame sequences with V and J called but not all clones. Of the missing ones, under half trace to an unresolved V gene in checked studies; the others have no known cause. This sample comprises around 150,000 clones, roughly 80% of them detected only once. The ten largest clones add up to roughly 13% of the sample. Input material: peripheral blood. The receptors here all came from a woman of 80 years or more with acute or convalescent COVID-19.

The table lists this clone with a count of one. The gene calls are TRBV10-2 and TRBJ1-6, with 8 bases matching TRBD1. The CDR3 is made up of 14 amino acids. Germline loops: CDR1 WSHSY, CDR2 SAAADI. V lost 10 bases and J lost 7; bases outside the gene matches: 9. CDR3 nucleotides: TGCGCCACAGAAGGACAGGGTGCAAATTCACCCCTCCACTTT. Its protein product is CATEGQGANSPLHF.

The chain combines TRBV27 with TRBJ2-7, with D possibly matching TRBD2 (6 bases). Trimming took off 5 bases at V and 2 bases at J, with 13 bases between the two ends. This CDR3 contains 14 residues. Germline-derived CDR1 and CDR2 are MNHEY and SMNVEV (reference sequence). DNA for the CDR3: TGTGCCAGCAGTCTTCTAGCGAAACCCTACGAGCAGTACTTC. Encoded protein: CASSLLAKPYEQYF.

This clone occurred a few times. The rearrangement links TRBV5-1 to TRBJ2-3; 9 bases line up with TRBD1. Germline CDR1 is SGHRS and CDR2 is YFSETQ. The CDR3 totals 16 residues. Germline trimming cut 4 bases from V and 6 bases from J; bases unmatched to any gene: 12. The CDR3 loop is CASSPSTGGLLDTQYF. The CDR3 DNA reads TGCGCCAGCAGCCCGTCGACAGGGGGTCTCCTGGATACGCAGTATTTT.

The J gene is TRBJ2-7, the V gene TRBV7-9, with 9 bases that match TRBD1. V was pared by 6 bases and J by 2 bases, with 8 bases of the junction left unmatched. The CDR3 length is 15 residues. Looked up from germline, CDR1 is SEHNR and CDR2 is FQNEAQ (reference sequence). The CDR3 sequence: CASSQTGGATYEQYF. The DNA of the CDR3 is TGTGCCAGCAGTCAGACAGGGGGGGCCACCTACGAGCAGTACTTC.

At least ten counts were recorded for this clone. The chain recombines TRBV4-1 with TRBJ1-4; possibly TRBD1 for D (6 bases). V shed 1 base and J shed 0 bases, with 9 bases lying between them. The CDR3 has 16 residues. Germline CDR1 is MGHRA and CDR2 is YSYEKL. The CDR3 spells CASSQGTVATNEKLFF. The CDR3 DNA reads as TGCGCCAGCAGCCAAGGGACAGTTGCAACTAATGAAAAACTGTTTTTT.

This clone has just a few counts. The chain employs TRBV7-9 and TRBJ2-1; TRBD1 matches at 8 bases. The length of the CDR3 is 12 residues. The junction had 8 bases not matched to a gene; V was cut back by 4 bases and J by 15 bases. Germline assignment: CDR1 SEHNR and CDR2 FQNEAQ (reference sequence). The CDR3 DNA sequence: TGTGCCAGCAGCTGGGGACAGGCCGGTACGTTCTTC. Translating gives CASSWGQAGTFF.